The 4 T cell receptor beta chains listed next were all sequenced from one sample in a study of tumor-infiltrating lymphocytes in primary liver carcinoma. A constant-region primer served to make TCR beta cDNA from about 500 ng total RNA. It was through three nested multiplex PCR rounds of slightly modified ARM-PCR that TCR beta libraries arose. TRBV1-TRBV30 forward primers paired with a C-beta reverse primer drove the first two PCR rounds, around 10 cycles each. TCRdb ran MiXCR on the multiplex PCR reads and lists one entry per CDR3 protein. The table has about 320,000 distinct CDR3 sequences, about 62% seen once. Germline DNA was also extracted, while the blood RNA originated from unsorted whole blood. Sequenced: peripheral blood. These TCRs come from a man aged 35 to 55 with primary liver carcinoma and hepatitis B virus infection.

The J gene is TRBJ2-1, the V gene TRBV11-3, with no clear D. The V gene lost 9 bases and the J gene lost 6 bases, with 12 bases spanning the gap. From germline, CDR1 is SGHNT and CDR2 YENEEA. This CDR3 contains 12 residues. Written as DNA, the CDR3 is TGTGCCAGTAGCATAAATGTCAATGAGCAGTTCTTC. Translation gives CASSINVNEQFF.

In its sample, this clonotype was seen many times. The chain has TRBV29-1 and TRBJ2-7; TRBD2 matches at 13 bases. CDR1 and CDR2 from the germline V gene are SQVTM and ANQGSEA. With V trimmed by 7 bases and J by 5 bases, 5 bases remained unmatched. CDR3 length equals 13 residues. In DNA, the CDR3 is TGCAGCGCTGGGACTAGCGGGAAACACGAGCAGTACTTC. Translation: CSAGTSGKHEQYF.

This clonotype was observed a handful of times. The rearrangement uses TRBV5-6 and TRBJ1-4, with 8 bases matching TRBD1. V lost 1 base, J lost 6 bases, and 2 bases stayed unmatched. The CDR3 spans 14 residues. Germline-derived CDR1 and CDR2 are SGHDT and YYEEEE. CDR3 sequence: CASSLLTGDEKLFF. CDR3 DNA sequence: TGTGCCAGCAGCTTGCTGACAGGGGATGAAAAACTGTTTTTT. The full variable domain, rest sourced from reference TRBV5-6 and TRBJ1-4, is DAGVTQSPTHLIKTRGQQVTLRCSPKSGHDTVSWYQQALGQGPQFIFQYYEEEERQRGNFPDRFSGHQFPNYSSELNVNALLLGDSALYLCASSLLTGDEKLFFGSGTQLSVL.

In the case of this clonotype: Mismatch with germline at one junction end may stem from a read error. The chain combines TRBV5-4 with TRBJ2-3; tentatively, D is TRBD2 (5 bases). CDR1 is SGHNT and CDR2 is YYREEE in the germline V gene (reference sequence). This CDR3 comprises 15 residues. The CDR3 protein is CAISLGSGRADTLYF. The CDR3 DNA reads as TGTGCCATCAGCTTGGGGAGTGGGCGGGCAGATACGCTGTATTTT.